These T cell receptor beta chains were read from a single sample in a study of T cells in Graves' hyperthyroidism and ophthalmopathy. Using its own MiXCR run on the multiplex PCR reads, TCRdb lists one record per CDR3 protein. The top ten clones hold around 7.9% of a sample with around 290,000 distinct CDR3 sequences, 13% of them seen once. The sample taken for sequencing was blood. The receptors were gathered from a woman under 40 with Graves' hyperthyroidism that later progressed to Graves' ophthalmopathy. The CDR3 runs from the conserved cysteine through the conserved F or W. A D gene is named only where the DNA matches it firmly.

V: TRBV27; J: TRBJ1-6; D: TRBD1; CDR3: CASSDPGQGISPLHF
V: TRBV6-1; J: TRBJ1-1; D: NA; CDR3: CASGFTYLNRGPKAEAFF
V: TRBV3-1; J: TRBJ2-3; D: NA; CDR3: CASSHWLALDTQYF
V: TRBV29-1; J: TRBJ2-7; D: NA; CDR3: CSVDLTSNEQYF
V: TRBV29-1; J: TRBJ2-5; D: NA; CDR3: CSVDETGFVETQYF
V: TRBV28; J: TRBJ2-5; D: TRBD2; CDR3: CASGRLADIETQYF
V: TRBV29-1; J: TRBJ2-1; D: TRBD2; CDR3: CSVETSGRREQFF
V: TRBV4-3; J: TRBJ2-2; D: NA; CDR3: CASSQTPGDGTGELFF
V: TRBV9; J: TRBJ2-7; D: TRBD1; CDR3: CASSADTGGASYEQYF
V: TRBV5-6; J: TRBJ1-5; D: NA; CDR3: CASSFSDQPQHF
V: TRBV6-6; J: TRBJ1-1; D: NA; CDR3: CASSYMSGDTEAFF
V: TRBV11-2; J: TRBJ2-7; D: NA; CDR3: CASSSIGTAKGGSYEQYF
V: TRBV7-2; J: TRBJ2-1; D: TRBD2; CDR3: CASSLAGGGEQFF
V: TRBV6-4; J: TRBJ1-2; D: NA; CDR3: CASSDSWASGGYTF
V: TRBV6-2/TRBV6-3; J: TRBJ1-2; D: NA; CDR3: CASSAGLQSNYGYTF
V: TRBV28; J: TRBJ1-1; D: NA; CDR3: CASRVTRDYTEAFF
V: TRBV27; J: TRBJ2-7; D: NA; CDR3: CATSRGPYEQYF
V: TRBV7-9; J: TRBJ2-1; D: NA; CDR3: CASSMEGYNEQFF
V: TRBV20-1; J: TRBJ2-1; D: TRBD2; CDR3: CSAPGTSGSPKIHEQFF
V: TRBV12-3/TRBV12-4; J: TRBJ2-5; D: NA; CDR3: CASSPRSSAQETQYF
V: TRBV7-9; J: TRBJ2-3; D: NA; CDR3: CASSLLAEAGTQYF
V: TRBV28; J: TRBJ2-5; D: TRBD2; CDR3: CTSSFLTSGEYQGTQYF
V: TRBV19; J: TRBJ1-2; D: NA; CDR3: CASKAQNYGYTF
V: TRBV2; J: TRBJ2-5; D: NA; CDR3: CATLGQTQYF
V: TRBV19; J: TRBJ2-7; D: NA; CDR3: CASSIEQRAPYEQYF
V: TRBV28; J: TRBJ1-1; D: NA; CDR3: CASSYTVNTEAFF
V: TRBV9; J: TRBJ1-1; D: TRBD1; CDR3: CASSVEGQGATEAFF
V: TRBV7-9; J: TRBJ2-3; D: TRBD2; CDR3: CASSSFPGTSGRGGDTQYF
V: TRBV19; J: TRBJ2-7; D: NA; CDR3: CASSSSFSYEQYF
V: TRBV5-1; J: TRBJ1-5; D: TRBD1; CDR3: CASSLGSGGQPQHF
V: TRBV6-1; J: TRBJ1-2; D: TRBD1; CDR3: CASSRDRPMGYTF
V: TRBV4-1; J: TRBJ2-1; D: NA; CDR3: CASSQGTGVVYEQFF
V: TRBV29-1; J: TRBJ2-6; D: TRBD1; CDR3: CSAHETGVSGANVLTF
V: TRBV4-2; J: TRBJ2-5; D: TRBD2; CDR3: CASSQAIAGQETQYF
V: TRBV7-8; J: TRBJ2-3; D: TRBD2; CDR3: CASSLGVRGGRAPDTQYF
V: TRBV28; J: TRBJ1-6; D: NA; CDR3: CASTIAGQGDSPLHF
V: TRBV10-3; J: TRBJ2-1; D: NA; CDR3: CAISESGRPPAYNEQFF
V: TRBV3-1; J: TRBJ2-5; D: NA; CDR3: CASSQDEVRETQYF
V: TRBV7-2; J: TRBJ1-5; D: NA; CDR3: CASSSPGLLNQPQHF
V: TRBV5-4; J: TRBJ2-3; D: NA; CDR3: CASSLDGSADTQYF
V: TRBV11-2; J: TRBJ2-7; D: TRBD2; CDR3: CASSLSIAGVDEQYF
V: TRBV30; J: TRBJ2-7; D: TRBD1; CDR3: CARGTGYSYEQYF
V: TRBV27; J: TRBJ1-5; D: TRBD1; CDR3: CASSGSGTGQLYGNQPQHF
V: TRBV28; J: TRBJ2-1; D: TRBD2; CDR3: CASSQPAAGGNEQFF
V: TRBV24-1; J: TRBJ2-2; D: NA; CDR3: CATATGNTGELFF
V: TRBV7-2; J: TRBJ2-7; D: TRBD2; CDR3: CASSFGGRYEQYF
V: TRBV4-1; J: TRBJ1-4; D: NA; CDR3: CASSQDRVGTYNEKLFF
V: TRBV19; J: TRBJ2-2; D: NA; CDR3: CASRSQRYTGELFF
V: TRBV20-1; J: TRBJ1-3; D: NA; CDR3: CSARDGDTENTIYF
V: TRBV7-2; J: TRBJ1-6; D: TRBD1; CDR3: CASSAGQGGGSPLHF
V: TRBV28; J: TRBJ1-3; D: TRBD1; CDR3: CASSLDRVGNTIYF
V: TRBV7-9; J: TRBJ2-3; D: TRBD2; CDR3: CASSLDLAAIDSTDTQYF
V: TRBV6-6; J: TRBJ2-3; D: NA; CDR3: CASSYGPGQAQYF
V: TRBV4-1; J: TRBJ2-1; D: TRBD2; CDR3: CASSQVPGGGLAGAIEQFF
V: TRBV4-3; J: TRBJ2-5; D: TRBD2; CDR3: CASSQGASGPRTQYF
V: TRBV14; J: TRBJ1-1; D: TRBD1; CDR3: CASSQGRGRTEAFF
V: TRBV5-6; J: TRBJ2-1; D: NA; CDR3: CASSLVEGHEQFF
V: TRBV5-5; J: TRBJ2-7; D: NA; CDR3: CASNWGLSSPEQYF
V: TRBV28; J: TRBJ2-7; D: NA; CDR3: CASSLSVDSLEQYF